Listed here are 31 T cell receptor beta chains from one sample, sequenced in a study of response to subunit inactivated influenza vaccine. TCRdb reanalysed the RT-PCR reads using MiXCR and keeps one entry per CDR3 protein. The sample has more than 250,000 distinct CDR3 sequences, about a fifth seen once; the top ten hold roughly 10%. The specimen was PBMCs from blood, collected around 22 months after vaccination. The source of these receptors is a man between 50 and 69 years old who received an inactivated influenza vaccine.

The chain has TRBV28 and TRBJ2-5; D is unresolved. This CDR3 has 13 residues. Germline CDR1 MDHEN, CDR2 SYDVKM. The V end was cut by 4 bases, the J end by 5 bases, with 11 bases between. CDR3 bases: TGTGCCAGCAGTTCCTCCCCCCGTGAGACCCAGTACTTC. The encoded protein is CASSSSPRETQYF.

This clonotype has a handful of counts. This chain joins TRBV28 and TRBJ2-7; 11 bases are a match to TRBD2. V dropped 6 bases and J dropped 2; count of bases not matched to a gene: 6. CDR1 and CDR2 from the germline V gene are MDHEN and SYDVKM. The CDR3 is 15 amino acids. The CDR3 loop reads CASRGLAGRTYEQYF. CDR3 sequence (DNA): TGTGCCAGCAGAGGACTAGCGGGCAGAACCTACGAGCAGTACTTC.

This chain links TRBV7-9 with TRBJ1-5; D is uncertain. V shed 5 bases and J shed 6 bases, with 17 bases lying between them. Germline V gene lookup returns CDR1 SEHNR and CDR2 FQNEAQ (reference sequence). The CDR3 runs 15 residues. The CDR3 coding sequence is TGTGCCAGCAGCCAAGGGTCGGGGAGGGTTCAGCCCCAGCATTTT. Protein product: CASSQGSGRVQPQHF.

The chain has TRBV5-6 and TRBJ2-1; weak D call: TRBD2 (6 bases). Germline CDR1 reads SGHDT; CDR2 reads YYEEEE. V lost 5 bases to trimming and J lost 1 base, with 10 bases between them. The CDR3 is 14 residues long. The CDR3 DNA reads as TGTGCCAGCAGGATGGGGGGTTCCTACAATGAGCAGTTCTTC. The encoded protein is CASRMGGSYNEQFF.

This clonotype was observed at least ten times. The genes are TRBV7-2 and TRBJ1-2; D is perhaps TRBD1 (5 bases). V was cut by 6 bases and J by 1 base, with 12 bases left in between. The CDR3 totals 14 residues. The germline CDR1 and CDR2 sequences are SGHTA and FQGNSA. CDR3 nucleotide sequence: TGTGCCAGCAGTTATGACAGAAGTAACTATGGCTACACCTTC. Translating gives CASSYDRSNYGYTF.

In this sample, this clonotype turned up a few times. This chain joins TRBV5-1 and TRBJ2-5; 7 positions match TRBD1. Germline V gene data show CDR1 as SGHRS and CDR2 as YFSETQ. Trimming took 4 bases from V and 2 from J; bases not matched to a gene: 8. The CDR3 contains 15 residues. CDR3 protein: CASSGTGDAQETQYF. The CDR3 DNA follows: TGCGCCAGCAGCGGTACAGGGGATGCTCAAGAGACCCAGTACTTC.

This clonotype was seen ten or more times. V usage is TRBV28 and J usage is TRBJ1-2, with TRBD1 matching over 11 bases. V trimming: 5 bases; J trimming: 4 bases; junction bases outside the gene matches: 15. The CDR3 covers 18 residues. Germline CDR1 MDHEN, CDR2 SYDVKM. The CDR3 protein is CASSGREGQGEDFYGYTF. The CDR3, as DNA: TGTGCCAGCAGTGGCCGTGAGGGACAGGGGGAAGATTTCTATGGCTACACCTTC.

This clonotype appeared many times. CDR3 sequence reads: CASSPYRETEAFF. CDR3 DNA: TGTGCCAGCAGCCCATACAGGGAGACTGAAGCTTTCTTT. The V and J genes are TRBV11-1 and TRBJ1-1; TRBD1 is a possible D gene (6 bases). The CDR3 runs 13 residues. Trimming removed 5 bases at V and 5 bases at J, with 12 bases between. The germline CDR1 and CDR2 sequences are SGHAT and FQDESV (reference sequence).

This clonotype was seen only a few times. This sequence joins TRBV10-2 and TRBJ2-7, with D uncertain. The germline V gene has CDR1 WSHSY and CDR2 SAAADI. V was clipped by 8 bases and J by 2 bases, with 16 bases between them. The CDR3 is 14 amino acids. Written as DNA, the CDR3 is TGCGCCAGCGGCAAAAGGGAAGTTACCTACGAGCAGTACTTC. Its protein is CASGKREVTYEQYF.

V gene TRBV12-3 or TRBV12-4 combines with J gene TRBJ1-6, with D possibly being TRBD1 (6 bases). The ends were cut back, 7 bases at V and 1 base at J, with 14 bases in the middle. This CDR3 contains 16 residues. CDR3 nucleotides: TGTGCCAGCAAGTCACAGGGAGGATCCTATAATTCACCCCTCCACTTT. Its protein is CASKSQGGSYNSPLHF.

This clonotype was found many times. This chain connects TRBV20-1 to TRBJ1-2; 8 nucleotides agree with TRBD1. Germline loops: CDR1 DFQATT, CDR2 SNEGSKA (reference sequence). This CDR3 region has 13 residues. V lost 5 bases to trimming and J lost 8 bases; unmatched junction nucleotides: 10. CDR3 sequence (DNA): TGCAGTGCTGATCGACAGGGGATCGGCGGCTACACCTTC. Translating it yields CSADRQGIGGYTF.

This clonotype has just a few counts. The V gene is TRBV3-1, the J gene TRBJ1-2; unclear D gene. Per the germline V gene, CDR1 is LGHDT and CDR2 is YNNKEL (reference sequence). Deletions cut 5 bases from V and 6 bases from J, with 13 bases between. CDR3 length equals 13 residues. In DNA, the CDR3 is TGTGCCAGCAGCTATCGTGGAGAGGATGGCTACACCTTC. Its protein product is CASSYRGEDGYTF.

The gene calls are TRBV20-1 and TRBJ1-4; tentatively, D is TRBD1 (5 bases). The CDR3 is 12 amino acids. Germline CDR1 and CDR2: DFQATT and SNEGSKA (reference sequence). Deletions cut 4 bases from V and 5 bases from J, with 8 bases between. CDR3 in amino acids: CSAMGPNEKLFF. CDR3 in DNA: TGCAGTGCTATGGGACCAAATGAAAAACTGTTTTTT.

V usage is TRBV6-2 or TRBV6-3 and J usage is TRBJ2-7; D is uncertain. Looked up from germline, CDR1 is MNHEY and CDR2 is SVGEGT. The V end was cut by 1 base, the J end by 1 base, with 11 bases between. The CDR3 loop spans 15 amino acids. The CDR3 spells CASSYWGIGSYEQYF. The CDR3 DNA reads as TGTGCCAGCAGTTACTGGGGTATCGGTTCCTACGAGCAGTACTTC.

V gene TRBV7-8 combines with J gene TRBJ2-7; D might be TRBD1 (5 bases). CDR1 is SGHVS, CDR2 FQNEAQ, per germline. V lost 1 base and J 2 bases, leaving 9 bases between the germline ends. This CDR3 comprises 14 residues. The CDR3 reads CASSLGTTAYEQYF. The CDR3, as DNA: TGTGCCAGCAGCTTAGGGACAACGGCCTACGAGCAGTACTTC.

This clonotype was recorded a few times. V gene TRBV3-1 combines with J gene TRBJ2-7, with 7 bases that match TRBD2. Germline CDR1 LGHDT, CDR2 YNNKEL (reference sequence). The CDR3 consists of 14 residues. V was clipped by 4 bases and J by 3 bases; unmatched bases: 6. Here the CDR3 DNA reads TGTGCCAGCAGCCCCTGGCGGGGGTACTACGAGCAGTACTTC. Encoded protein: CASSPWRGYYEQYF.

This clonotype showed up just a few times. This rearrangement joins TRBV5-1 to TRBJ2-1, with 10 bases fitting TRBD1. Germline CDR1 reads SGHRS; CDR2 reads YFSETQ. The CDR3 is 15 amino acids. V gave up 5 bases and J gave up 3 bases; unmatched junction bases: 5. The CDR3 DNA is TGCGCCAGCAGATTGACAGGGGGCTTCTACAATGAGCAGTTCTTC. As protein: CASRLTGGFYNEQFF.

The gene calls are TRBV6-1 and TRBJ1-4; possibly TRBD1 for D (6 bases). The ends were cut back, 5 bases at V and 4 bases at J, with 11 bases in the middle. Germline loops: CDR1 MNHNS, CDR2 SASEGT. The CDR3 totals 14 residues. The CDR3 is CASSLRGFNEKLFF. The CDR3 coding sequence is TGTGCCAGCAGTCTCAGGGGATTTAATGAAAAACTGTTTTTT.

The gene calls are TRBV28 and TRBJ2-3; 7 nucleotides line up with TRBD1. The CDR3 extends over 15 amino acids. Per the germline V gene, CDR1 is MDHEN and CDR2 is SYDVKM. V lost 5 bases and J lost 2; bases outside the gene matches: 7. CDR3 in DNA: TGTGCCAGCAGTCGACCGGGACAGCACACAGATACGCAGTATTTT. Encoded protein: CASSRPGQHTDTQYF.

This clonotype was counted a few times. The chain carries TRBV5-1 and TRBJ2-2, with TRBD2 identical over 8 bases. The CDR3 length is 13 residues. V was pared by 7 bases and J by 4 bases, with 3 bases of the junction left unmatched. Germline CDR1 reads SGHRS; CDR2 reads YFSETQ. In DNA form, the CDR3 reads TGCGCCAGCTTCGGGAGGGGCACCGGGGAGCTGTTTTTT. Its protein product is CASFGRGTGELFF.

This clonotype was seen a few times. The J gene is TRBJ1-1, the V gene TRBV3-1, with D tentatively TRBD1 (5 bases). The CDR3 totals 14 residues. Per germline, CDR1 LGHDT and CDR2 YNNKEL (reference sequence). V dropped 0 bases and J dropped 8 bases, with 13 bases sitting between them. CDR3 nucleotides: TGTGCCAGCAGCCAAGATGGGGCGACCAGGGAAGCTTTCTTT. Protein product: CASSQDGATREAFF. Full variable domain (rest looked up from reference TRBV3-1 and TRBJ1-1): DTAVSQTPKYLVTQMGNDKSIKCEQNLGHDTMYWYKQDSKKFLKIMFSYNNKELIINETVPNRFSPKSPDKAHLNLHINSLELGDSAVYFCASSQDGATREAFFGQGTRLTVV.

This chain links TRBV3-1 with TRBJ1-4; a weak D match, TRBD1 (5 bases). Germline V gene data show CDR1 as LGHDT and CDR2 as YNNKEL (reference sequence). The V end was cut by 4 bases, the J end by 7 bases, with 13 bases between. The CDR3 totals 14 residues. The CDR3 protein is CASSLQQGTEKLFF. DNA for the CDR3: TGTGCCAGCAGCCTTCAGCAAGGGACTGAAAAACTGTTTTTT.

In this sample, this clonotype turned up a few times. V gene TRBV6-6 combines with J gene TRBJ2-1; a weak D match, TRBD2 (5 bases). Trimming cost V 7 bases and J 12 bases, with 10 bases left between them. Germline V lookup: CDR1 MNHNY, CDR2 SVGAGI (reference sequence). This CDR3 has 10 amino acids. This chain's CDR3 is CASTGEGQFF. The CDR3 coding sequence is TGTGCCAGCACGGGCGAGGGGCAGTTCTTC.

The V gene is TRBV5-5, the J gene TRBJ2-2; 13 bases line up with TRBD2. The CDR3 runs to 15 residues. V dropped 4 bases and J dropped 6; count of bases not matched to a gene: 3. The germline gives CDR1 SGHKS, CDR2 YYEKEE (reference sequence). Here the CDR3 reads CASSVGLAGAGELFF. The CDR3 DNA sequence: TGTGCCAGCAGCGTCGGACTAGCGGGAGCCGGGGAGCTGTTTTTT.

V gene TRBV20-1 combines with J gene TRBJ2-7; 8 bases are a match to TRBD1. The germline gives CDR1 DFQATT, CDR2 SNEGSKA (reference sequence). This CDR3 region has 13 residues. J gave up 4 bases and V 1 base, and 3 bases lay outside the gene matches. The CDR3 loop is CSARGRGLYEQYF. For the CDR3, the DNA is TGCAGTGCTAGAGGCAGGGGGCTTTACGAGCAGTACTTC.

This chain joins TRBV15 and TRBJ2-3; D is possibly TRBD2 (6 bases). This CDR3 contains 13 residues. The V end lost 8 bases, the J end lost 3 bases, and 12 bases lay between the germline ends. Germline-derived CDR1 and CDR2 are LNHNV and YYDKDF (reference sequence). The CDR3 nucleotides are TGTGCCACCTCTGGGGGGTTAACAGATACGCAGTATTTT. Residues: CATSGGLTDTQYF.

Ten or more counts support this clonotype. The V gene is TRBV2, the J gene TRBJ1-1; a possible D gene is TRBD1 (6 bases). This CDR3 contains 11 residues. Germline CDR1 reads SNHLY; CDR2 reads FYNNEI. The V and J ends lost 7 bases and 11 bases respectively, with 14 bases between them. CDR3 sequence reads: CASNRRGAAFF. The CDR3 bases are TGTGCCAGCAACCGTCGGGGGGCGGCTTTCTTT. Drawing the rest from reference TRBV2 and TRBJ1-1, the complete variable domain is EPEVTQTPSHQVTQMGQEVILRCVPISNHLYFYWYRQILGQKVEFLVSFYNNEISEKSEIFDDQFSVERPDGSNFTLKIRSTKLEDSAMYFCASNRRGAAFFGQGTRLTVV.

This clonotype was detected many times. One end of the junction fails to match germline, which may point to a read error. This chain joins TRBV5-1 and TRBJ1-1; D possibly corresponds to TRBD1 (5 bases). This CDR3 region has 13 residues. Germline V gene sequence: CDR1 SGHRS, CDR2 YFSETQ. DNA for the CDR3: TGTGCCAGCAGCTTAGGCGGGGGCACTGAAGCTTTCTTT. Protein product: CASSLGGGTEAFF.

V and J are TRBV6-5 and TRBJ2-5; 8 nucleotides align to TRBD1. Germline V gene lookup returns CDR1 MNHEY and CDR2 SVGAGI. The V gene end was trimmed by 0 bases and the J gene end by 2 bases; junction bases not matched to a gene: 8. This CDR3 has 17 residues. In nucleotides, the CDR3 is TGTGCCAGCAGTTACTCCACGGACAGGGACGGACAAGAGACCCAGTACTTC. Translated, it gives CASSYSTDRDGQETQYF.

Only a few counts were recorded for this clonotype. The J gene is TRBJ1-4, the V gene TRBV5-1; D is unresolved. V dropped 2 bases and J dropped 8 bases, with 13 bases sitting between them. The CDR3 is 14 amino acids. Per germline, CDR1 SGHRS and CDR2 YFSETQ. DNA of the CDR3: TGCGCCAGCAGCTTAGGTGACCATCGGGAAAAACTGTTTTTT. It is translated as CASSLGDHREKLFF.

Ten or more counts support this clonotype. The J gene is TRBJ1-4, the V gene TRBV20-1; D may be TRBD1 (5 bases). CDR1 DFQATT and CDR2 SNEGSKA come from the germline V gene (reference sequence). The CDR3 covers 13 residues. Trimming took off 7 bases at V and 5 bases at J, with 14 bases between the two ends. The CDR3 DNA is TGCAGTGTAGCCGGGACGGGGAATGAAAAACTGTTTTTT. Its translation is CSVAGTGNEKLFF.